The next 20 T cell receptor beta chains were all read from a single sample in a study of T-cell reconstitution after alpha-beta-depleted transplantation in children. Preparing the TCRbeta library involved the use of unique molecular identifiers. One entry per CDR3 protein results from TCRdb running MiXCR on the PCR reads. Found here are 380,000 or so distinct CDR3 sequences, 13% of them singletons; the top ten hold roughly 4.5%. Material: PBMCs, obtained from the stem cell graft. All receptors derive from a human donor who donated a stem cell graft to a child with Fanconi anemia.

This clonotype was detected a few times. The chain links TRBV28 to TRBJ2-5; D is ambiguous. Trimming cost V 7 bases and J 0 bases, with 15 bases left between them. Germline V gene lookup returns CDR1 MDHEN and CDR2 SYDVKM. This CDR3 spans 15 amino acids. CDR3 bases: TGTGCCAGCACCCGTGACCTTCTTTACCAAGAGACCCAGTACTTC. This sequence encodes CASTRDLLYQETQYF.

V gene TRBV30 combines with J gene TRBJ2-3, with 7 bases lining up with TRBD2. J lost 2 bases, V lost 3 bases, and 11 bases had no gene match. CDR1 is GTSNPN and CDR2 is SVGIG in the germline V gene (reference sequence). The CDR3 has 16 amino acids. CDR3 DNA sequence: TGTGCCTGGAGAGCTTCCGTAGCGGGCTTCACAGATACGCAGTATTTT. The encoded protein is CAWRASVAGFTDTQYF.

This clonotype has just a few counts. The gene calls are TRBV5-1 and TRBJ2-1; 7 bases agree with TRBD2. The CDR3 runs 13 residues. The trim removed 6 bases at V and 4 bases at J, leaving 4 bases unmatched. Germline CDR1 reads SGHRS; CDR2 reads YFSETQ. The CDR3 here is CASTSSGYNEQFF. As DNA, the CDR3 is TGCGCCAGCACGTCTAGCGGATACAATGAGCAGTTCTTC.

This clonotype appeared a few times. The chain joins TRBV7-3 to TRBJ2-2; perhaps TRBD1 as D (6 bases). V lost 1 base to trimming and J lost 2 bases, with 14 bases between them. The germline V gene has CDR1 SGHTA and CDR2 FQGTGA. The CDR3 contains 17 residues. CDR3 bases: TGTGCCAGCAGCTTAATGGGTGGGACAACAAACACCGGGGAGCTGTTTTTT. Translating it yields CASSLMGGTTNTGELFF.

This rearrangement joins TRBV2 to TRBJ1-1; the match to TRBD1 covers 7 bases. In germline, CDR1 is SNHLY, CDR2 FYNNEI. The CDR3 extends over 16 amino acids. With V trimmed by 0 bases and J by 1 base, 5 bases remained unmatched. DNA for the CDR3: TGTGCCAGCAGTGAAGCACGACAGGGAAGGAACACTGAAGCTTTCTTT. Translating gives CASSEARQGRNTEAFF.

This clonotype showed up just a few times. The chain carries TRBV7-2 and TRBJ1-2; TRBD1 is a possible D gene (5 bases). Trimming stripped 2 bases from V and 7 bases from J, with 11 bases between. Per the germline V gene, CDR1 is SGHTA and CDR2 is FQGNSA. The CDR3 covers 13 residues. The CDR3 DNA is TGTGCCAGCAGCTTAATCAGGGCCCGTGGCTACACCTTC. Translating it yields CASSLIRARGYTF.

The chain uses TRBV4-3 and TRBJ1-2; no firm D call. The CDR3 has 14 amino acids. Germline V gene data show CDR1 as LGHNA and CDR2 as YSLEER. The V gene lost 0 bases and the J gene lost 13 bases, with 18 bases spanning the gap. The CDR3 is CASSQDSVQLGCTF. The CDR3 DNA reads TGCGCCAGCAGCCAAGATTCAGTCCAACTTGGATGCACCTTC.

V gene TRBV7-9 combines with J gene TRBJ2-3; 11 bases map to TRBD2. Germline V gene lookup returns CDR1 SEHNR and CDR2 FQNEAQ (reference sequence). This CDR3 region has 16 residues. With 3 bases clipped from V and 5 bases from J, the junction kept 7 bases outside the gene matches. CDR3 loop: CASSFGSGGARDTQYF. The CDR3, as DNA: TGTGCCAGCAGCTTCGGTAGCGGGGGGGCCAGAGATACGCAGTATTTT.

The chain combines TRBV30 with TRBJ2-3; TRBD1 is a possible D gene (6 bases). The CDR3 length is 12 residues. Germline V gene lookup returns CDR1 GTSNPN and CDR2 SVGIG (reference sequence). The V end lost 4 bases, the J end lost 4 bases, and 9 bases lay between the germline ends. The CDR3 coding sequence is TGTGCCTGGACCCCAGGGGCAGATACGCAGTATTTT. The encoded protein is CAWTPGADTQYF.

The sample holds a few counts of this clonotype. This chain uses TRBV4-1 with TRBJ1-2; no clear D gene. The CDR3 is made up of 14 amino acids. Deletions cut 0 bases from V and 5 bases from J, with 10 bases between. The V gene's germline CDR1 is MGHRA and CDR2 YSYEKL. CDR3 protein: CASSQDPPAYGYTF. CDR3 DNA sequence: TGCGCCAGCAGCCAAGATCCCCCGGCTTATGGCTACACCTTC.

Note on this clonotype: Since a much larger clone is just one base distant, this may be a read error. This chain uses TRBV5-1 with TRBJ2-3; the match to TRBD2 covers 12 bases. Germline assignment: CDR1 SGHRS and CDR2 YFSETQ. This CDR3 comprises 17 residues. V dropped 4 bases and J dropped 6; count of bases not matched to a gene: 12. The CDR3 spells CASSVRKTSGGLDTQYF. As DNA, the CDR3 is TGCGCCAGCAGCGTCCGGAAGACTAGCGGGGGCCTGGATACGCAGTATTTT.

This clonotype came up a few times. The rearrangement links TRBV7-9 to TRBJ1-4; TRBD1 might be the D (6 bases). The CDR3 has 15 amino acids. Germline V gene lookup returns CDR1 SEHNR and CDR2 FQNEAQ (reference sequence). Trimming stripped 5 bases from V and 6 bases from J, with 16 bases between. In nucleotides, the CDR3 is TGTGCCAGCAGCCCTCGGGAATCAGGGGATGAAAAACTGTTTTTT. It specifies CASSPRESGDEKLFF.

Remarks on this clonotype: At one of its ends the junction is not consistent with the germline gene, which may arise from a read error. The rearrangement links TRBV3-1 to TRBJ2-1; 13 positions agree with TRBD2. CDR1 is LGHDT and CDR2 is YNNKEL in the germline V gene (reference sequence). The CDR3 consists of 17 residues. This chain's CDR3 is CATSQDTSGGVKNEQFF. The CDR3 nucleotides read TGTGCCACCAGCCAGGATACTAGCGGGGGGGTCAAGAATGAGCAGTTCTTC.

In the case of this clonotype: A read error may explain this, as a much larger clone is one base away. V usage is TRBV5-6 and J usage is TRBJ1-4; D is unclear. The CDR3 length is 18 residues. V lost 2 bases to trimming and J lost 4 bases, with 21 bases between them. Germline V lookup: CDR1 SGHDT, CDR2 YYEEEE. The CDR3 bases are TGTGCCAGCAGCTTATACGGACCGGGTTTTTCCCTTAATGAAAAACTGTTTTTT. It specifies CASSLYGPGFSLNEKLFF.

This clonotype was picked up many times. V and J are TRBV7-2 and TRBJ2-1; the D gene is possibly TRBD1 (5 bases). Per the germline V gene, CDR1 is SGHTA and CDR2 is FQGNSA. V lost 2 bases and J 6 bases, leaving 14 bases between the germline ends. The CDR3 totals 15 residues. For the CDR3, the DNA is TGTGCCAGCAGCTTACAGGGTTCCCTGGCCAATGAGCAGTTCTTC. Protein sequence: CASSLQGSLANEQFF.

In its sample, this clonotype was seen many times. The V and J genes are TRBV29-1 and TRBJ2-1, with D uncertain. The germline CDR1 and CDR2 sequences are SQVTM and ANQGSEA. The CDR3 sequence is 11 residues long. Trimming took off 6 bases at V and 10 bases at J, with 13 bases between the two ends. DNA of the CDR3: TGCAGCGTACAGCCCTATGAGGAGCAGTTCTTC. The encoded protein is CSVQPYEEQFF.

The gene calls are TRBV20-1 and TRBJ1-2; 7 nucleotides match TRBD1. The CDR3 extends over 15 amino acids. The trim removed 6 bases at V and 7 bases at J, leaving 17 bases unmatched. Germline V gene data show CDR1 as DFQATT and CDR2 as SNEGSKA (reference sequence). The CDR3 is CSAYQGVGGIIGYTF. The CDR3 region has the DNA TGCAGTGCCTACCAGGGGGTGGGAGGTATTATTGGCTACACCTTC.

The rearrangement joins TRBV7-2 to TRBJ2-1; D remains ambiguous. V gave up 1 base and J gave up 12 bases, with 10 bases separating them. This CDR3 spans 12 amino acids. Germline V gene data show CDR1 as SGHTA and CDR2 as FQGNSA. The CDR3 DNA is TGTGCCAGCAGCTTAGACGCCGTGCCGCAGTTCTTC. Translation gives CASSLDAVPQFF.

V usage is TRBV7-8 and J usage is TRBJ2-5, with TRBD2 matching 13 bases. This CDR3 comprises 18 residues. Germline V gene sequence: CDR1 SGHVS, CDR2 FQNEAQ. The J segment lost 2 bases and the V segment lost 2 bases, leaving 8 bases of the junction unmatched. The CDR3 DNA reads as TGTGCCAGCAGCTTAAGAACTAGCGGGGGGGTTCTTCAAGAGACCCAGTACTTC. Encoded protein: CASSLRTSGGVLQETQYF.

The chain couples TRBV9 to TRBJ2-1; tentative D call: TRBD1 (6 bases). CDR3 length equals 12 residues. Germline V gene data show CDR1 as SGDLS and CDR2 as YYNGEE. Trimming cost V 3 bases and J 9 bases, with 10 bases left between them. DNA of the CDR3: TGTGCCAGCAGCGCACAGGGCCCTGAGCAGTTCTTC. It specifies CASSAQGPEQFF.